These 3 T cell receptor beta chains originate from one sample sequenced in a study of blood T cell repertoires in COVID-19. The protocol was immunoSEQ multiplex PCR, while the TCRdb copy is restricted to in-frame clones and leaves out a portion. The sample shows about 190,000 clones, around 90% of them seen only once. The sequenced sample was peripheral blood. These receptors all stem from a man aged 45-65 years with acute or convalescent COVID-19.

CDR3: CATSRRQGANEQYF. The CDR3 DNA sequence: TGTGCCACCAGCCGGCGACAGGGGGCGAATGAGCAGTACTTC. The chain recombines TRBV15 with TRBJ2-7; 10 bases are shared with TRBD1. V shed 5 bases, J shed 7 bases, and the junction held 8 bases outside the gene matches. In germline, CDR1 is LNHNV, CDR2 YYDKDF (reference sequence). The CDR3 spans 14 residues.

This chain joins TRBV3-1 (or the pseudogene TRBV3-2) and TRBJ2-2; possible D gene TRBD2, 5 bases. Trimming cost V 6 bases and J 4 bases, with 15 bases left between them. Germline CDR1 LGHDT, CDR2 YNNKEL (reference sequence). There are 15 residues in the CDR3. The CDR3 nucleotides read TGTGCCAGCAGGACTGGGGAGAGAGGCACCGGGGAGCTGTTTTTT. Its translation: CASRTGERGTGELFF.

The rearrangement joins TRBV9 to TRBJ2-5; TRBD1 aligns across 10 bases. CDR1 and CDR2 (germline): SGDLS, YYNGEE. The CDR3 spans 15 residues. V lost 2 bases to trimming and J lost 5 bases; unmatched junction nucleotides: 6. The CDR3 reads CASSVAGTGVETQYF. The CDR3 DNA follows: TGTGCCAGCAGCGTGGCCGGGACAGGGGTTGAGACCCAGTACTTC.